The 32 T cell receptor beta chains given below trace back to one sample, sequenced in a study of blood T cell repertoires in COVID-19. Profiling relied on immunoSEQ multiplex PCR, and the TCRdb table lists in-frame clones only, not all of them. The sample yields some 140,000 clones, roughly 80% seen once. Sequenced: peripheral blood. All receptors derive from an elderly woman with acute or convalescent COVID-19.

The rearrangement links TRBV28 to TRBJ2-7; 16 nucleotides agree with TRBD2. V dropped 5 bases and J dropped 2; count of bases not matched to a gene: 6. The CDR3 spans 17 residues. In germline, CDR1 is MDHEN, CDR2 SYDVKM. CDR3 coding DNA: TGTGCCAGCAGTCAGGGACTAGCGGGAGGGCCAACCTACGAGCAGTACTTC. Protein product: CASSQGLAGGPTYEQYF.

The V and J genes are TRBV3-1 (or the pseudogene TRBV3-2) and TRBJ1-1, with a tentative D call TRBD1 (6 bases). V shed 3 bases and J shed 4 bases, with 6 bases lying between them. The germline V gene encodes CDR1 LGHDT and CDR2 YNNKEL (reference sequence). CDR3 size: 12 residues. CDR3 in amino acids: CASSHRGTEAFF. The CDR3 nucleotides are TGTGCCAGCAGCCACAGGGGCACTGAAGCTTTCTTT.

This clone was observed a single time. V and J are TRBV19 and TRBJ2-1; tentatively, D is TRBD2 (5 bases). The CDR3 runs 15 residues. V was pared by 3 bases and J by 1 base, with 10 bases between. CDR1 LNHDA and CDR2 SQIVND come from the germline V gene (reference sequence). The CDR3 loop reads CASSMNGESYNEQFF. The CDR3 bases are TGTGCCAGTAGTATGAATGGGGAGTCCTACAATGAGCAGTTCTTC. The variable domain in full, with the rest retrieved from reference TRBV19 and TRBJ2-1, is DGGITQSPKYLFRKEGQNVTLSCEQNLNHDAMYWYRQDPGQGLRLIYYSQIVNDFQKGDIAEGYSVSREKKESFPLTVTSAQKNPTAFYLCASSMNGESYNEQFFGPGTRLTVL.

J is TRBJ2-7 and V is TRBV18; 9 positions agree with TRBD1. The CDR3 covers 13 residues. V lost 6 bases, J lost 9 bases, and 9 bases stayed unmatched. CDR1 is KGHSH, CDR2 LQKENI, per germline. The CDR3 DNA sequence: TGTGCCAGCTCCGAACAGGGGGCCCAGGGGCAGTACTTC. Its protein product is CASSEQGAQGQYF.

This chain uses TRBV18 with TRBJ2-2; 10 nucleotides agree with TRBD1. CDR3 length equals 13 residues. Germline V gene data show CDR1 as KGHSH and CDR2 as LQKENI. Germline trimming cut 6 bases from V and 6 bases from J; bases unmatched to any gene: 1. CDR3 nucleotide sequence: TGTGCCAGCTCCGGGACAGGGGCCGGGGAGCTGTTTTTT. Residues: CASSGTGAGELFF.

Written as DNA, the CDR3 is TGTGCCAGCAGCTTGGGATCGACAGCCTCCTACGAGCAGTACTTC. As protein: CASSLGSTASYEQYF. The chain has TRBV7-2 and TRBJ2-7; maybe TRBD1 (5 bases). The CDR3 is 15 amino acids. Germline loops: CDR1 SGHTA, CDR2 FQGNSA. Deletions cut 3 bases from V and 0 bases from J, with 12 bases between. The complete variable domain, with remaining parts taken from reference TRBV7-2 and TRBJ2-7, reads GAGVSQSPSNKVTEKGKDVELRCDPISGHTALYWYRQSLGQGLEFLIYFQGNSAPDKSGLPSDRFSAERTGGSVSTLTIQRTQQEDSAVYLCASSLGSTASYEQYFGPGTRLTVT.

J is TRBJ1-1 and V is TRBV29-1, with D unresolved. V dropped 4 bases and J dropped 4 bases, with 7 bases sitting between them. The CDR3 is 11 residues long. Germline V gene data show CDR1 as SQVTM and CDR2 as ANQGSEA. For the CDR3, the DNA is TGCAGCGTTGGATCCGGCACTGAAGCTTTCTTT. Encoded protein: CSVGSGTEAFF.

The genes are TRBV30 and TRBJ1-1; 7 bases align to TRBD1. CDR3 length: 21 amino acids. Germline loops: CDR1 GTSNPN, CDR2 SVGIG (reference sequence). Trimming cost V 3 bases and J 7 bases; bases outside gene matches: 32. The chain's CDR3 is CAWSPSINRDRLRGLPFEAFF. CDR3 coding DNA: TGTGCCTGGAGCCCATCAATTAACCGGGACAGACTCCGGGGGTTACCCTTTGAAGCTTTCTTT.

The genes are TRBV11-2 and TRBJ2-1, with TRBD1 as a possible D gene (5 bases). Germline CDR1 reads SGHAT; CDR2 reads FQNNGV. There are 14 residues in the CDR3. The V end was cut by 1 base, the J end by 6 bases, with 10 bases between. The CDR3: CASSLGTRGNEQFF. The CDR3 nucleotides are TGTGCCAGCAGCTTAGGCACAAGGGGCAATGAGCAGTTCTTC.

A remark on this clone: At one boundary the junction diverges from the germline segment, which might be a read error. The J gene is TRBJ1-1, the V gene TRBV29-1; D not certain. The CDR3 is made up of 15 amino acids. The germline V gene encodes CDR1 SQVTM and CDR2 ANQGSEA. In nucleotides, the CDR3 is TGCAGCGCTGAAGCGTTTGGCGGGTTGAACACTGAAGCTTTCTTT. Translated: CSAEAFGGLNTEAFF.

This clone was counted a few times. The chain couples TRBV11-3 to TRBJ1-1, with unresolved D. V lost 0 bases and J 1 base, leaving 15 bases between the germline ends. The CDR3 loop spans 17 amino acids. Germline CDR1 SGHNT, CDR2 YENEEA. The CDR3 loop reads CASSLDRVGEKNTEAFF. For the CDR3, the DNA is TGTGCCAGCAGCTTAGACCGGGTCGGGGAGAAGAACACTGAAGCTTTCTTT.

This chain connects TRBV18 to TRBJ2-3; 7 bases are shared with TRBD1. V was clipped by 4 bases and J by 0 bases; unmatched bases: 13. In germline, CDR1 is KGHSH, CDR2 LQKENI. The CDR3 has 18 amino acids. The DNA of the CDR3 is TGTGCCAGCTCACTAGACAGGGCCCAAAAAACTAGCACAGATACGCAGTATTTT. Amino acid sequence: CASSLDRAQKTSTDTQYF.

This sequence joins TRBV6-2 or TRBV6-3 and TRBJ2-7, with D tentatively TRBD1 (6 bases). Germline V lookup: CDR1 MNHEY, CDR2 SVGEGT. The CDR3 consists of 14 residues. Trimming took off 6 bases at V and 6 bases at J, with 18 bases between the two ends. The CDR3, as DNA: TGTGCCAGCAGGTACGCCCCCAGGGGCCGCGAGCAGTACTTC. Translated, it gives CASRYAPRGREQYF.

This clone showed up just a few times. V and J are TRBV7-9 and TRBJ1-2; D gene ambiguous. Trimming took 3 bases from V and 6 from J, leaving 17 bases between them. The CDR3 covers 15 residues. Germline V gene sequence: CDR1 SEHNR, CDR2 FQNEAQ (reference sequence). The CDR3 DNA is TGTGCCAGCAGCTTTCTAGGACGGAGGGATGATGGCTACACCTTC. It translates to CASSFLGRRDDGYTF.

J is TRBJ1-6 and V is TRBV6-5; D call uncertain. The V gene lost 0 bases and the J gene lost 12 bases, with 12 bases spanning the gap. The CDR3 loop spans 14 amino acids. Germline CDR1 is MNHEY and CDR2 is SVGAGI. The DNA of the CDR3 is TGTGCCAGCAGTTACTCGAGCGGGAATATACCCCTCCACTTT. Its protein product is CASSYSSGNIPLHF.

The gene calls are TRBV9 and TRBJ2-7, with 9 nucleotides matching TRBD1. Trimming took 0 bases from V and 5 from J; bases not matched to a gene: 12. This CDR3 is 17 amino acids long. Germline loops: CDR1 SGDLS, CDR2 YYNGEE. Here the CDR3 DNA reads TGTGCCAGCAGCGTAGGTTCCGGGACAGGGTCGTTGGACGAGCAGTACTTC. It encodes CASSVGSGTGSLDEQYF.

CDR3 DNA sequence: TGTGCCTGGAGCCCCGGAATCGAGGCCGGTGGCTACACCTTC. This translates into CAWSPGIEAGGYTF. This chain joins TRBV30 and TRBJ1-2; D is uncertain. Germline CDR1 and CDR2: GTSNPN and SVGIG (reference sequence). The CDR3 is 14 amino acids. Trimming pared 3 bases from V and 7 bases from J, leaving 18 bases between.

Comments on this clone: Other DNA sequences in the same sample also yield this CDR3. The chain employs TRBV5-1 and TRBJ1-2; 7 bases are shared with TRBD1. V shed 3 bases, J shed 4 bases, and the junction held 6 bases outside the gene matches. This CDR3 is 14 amino acids long. From germline, CDR1 is SGHRS and CDR2 YFSETQ. CDR3 coding DNA: TGCGCCAGCAGCTCGAGACAGGGTGGCTATGGCTACACCTTC. Protein sequence: CASSSRQGGYGYTF.

This chain links TRBV29-1 with TRBJ2-7; D is possibly TRBD2 (6 bases). There are 16 residues in the CDR3. The V gene's germline CDR1 is SQVTM and CDR2 ANQGSEA. V shed 4 bases and J shed 1 base, with 20 bases lying between them. CDR3 nucleotide sequence: TGCAGCGTTGGTGGTAGCGGTGCCTCCCCTTCCTACGAGCAGTACTTC. Protein product: CSVGGSGASPSYEQYF.

This clone showed up just once. V usage is TRBV10-1 and J usage is TRBJ2-7; 8 nucleotides line up with TRBD2. CDR1 and CDR2 from the germline V gene are WNHNN and SYGVQD (reference sequence). CDR3 length equals 12 residues. CDR3 amino acids: CASSAGGGRLRV. CDR3 DNA: TGCGCCAGCAGTGCCGGGGGGGGCAGGCTCCGAGTC.

The gene calls are TRBV7-2 and TRBJ2-1; 13 positions match TRBD2. The germline V gene encodes CDR1 SGHTA and CDR2 FQGNSA. The CDR3 is 15 residues long. The V and J ends lost 5 bases and 10 bases, in that order; junction bases with no gene match: 8. CDR3 residues: CASSLAELAGGEQFF. The CDR3 DNA reads TGTGCCAGCAGCCTCGCCGAACTAGCGGGGGGGGAGCAGTTCTTC.

The chain has TRBV19 and TRBJ2-5; D might be TRBD1 (6 bases). CDR3 length: 13 amino acids. With 3 bases removed from V and 1 base from J, the gap between germline ends came to 6 bases. Germline V gene lookup returns CDR1 LNHDA and CDR2 SQIVND (reference sequence). The CDR3 DNA reads TGTGCCAGTAGTATCAGGGGCCAAGAGACCCAGTACTTC. Encoded protein: CASSIRGQETQYF.

This chain links TRBV5-5 with TRBJ1-5, with TRBD1 as a possible D gene (5 bases). CDR3 length: 14 residues. V lost 7 bases and J lost 1, with 12 bases in between. CDR1 SGHKS and CDR2 YYEKEE come from the germline V gene (reference sequence). DNA of the CDR3: TGTGCCAGCCGGAGGGGACTGAGCAATCAGCCCCAGCATTTT. Protein product: CASRRGLSNQPQHF.

V gene TRBV3-1 (or the pseudogene TRBV3-2) combines with J gene TRBJ2-7; D might be TRBD2 (6 bases). With 5 bases removed from V and 1 base from J, the gap between germline ends came to 12 bases. The CDR3 covers 14 residues. In germline, CDR1 is LGHDT, CDR2 YNNKEL (reference sequence). The CDR3, as DNA: TGTGCCAGCAGCTTCGGGACTCAATCCTACGAGCAGTACTTC. As protein: CASSFGTQSYEQYF.

The genes are TRBV19 and TRBJ1-2, with a possible D match to TRBD1 (6 bases). Germline CDR1 and CDR2: LNHDA and SQIVND (reference sequence). V dropped 2 bases and J dropped 0 bases, with 10 bases sitting between them. The CDR3 is made up of 15 amino acids. The CDR3 loop reads CASSISGQSNYGYTF. The DNA of the CDR3 is TGTGCCAGTAGTATATCCGGACAGTCTAACTATGGCTACACCTTC.

The rearrangement uses TRBV6-2 or TRBV6-3 and TRBJ1-6; 9 nucleotides agree with TRBD1. This CDR3 contains 14 residues. J lost 7 bases, V lost 2 bases, and 0 bases had no gene match. The germline CDR1 and CDR2 sequences are MNHEY and SVGEGT. CDR3 nucleotides: TGTGCCAGCAGTTACGGGACAGGGAATTCACCCCTCCACTTT. Encoded protein: CASSYGTGNSPLHF.

V gene TRBV10-3 combines with J gene TRBJ2-5, with D possibly matching TRBD2 (5 bases). Trimming stripped 2 bases from V and 1 base from J, with 8 bases between. Germline V gene sequence: CDR1 ENHRY, CDR2 SYGVKD. The CDR3 length is 14 residues. The DNA of the CDR3 is TGTGCCATCAGTGAGGGAGGAGCCCAAGAGACCCAGTACTTC. The encoded protein is CAISEGGAQETQYF.

This chain uses TRBV18 with TRBJ1-5, with unresolved D. Germline lookup yields CDR1 KGHSH and CDR2 LQKENI. CDR3 length: 15 amino acids. V was trimmed by 3 bases and J by 2 bases, leaving 11 bases between them. The CDR3 is CASSPLAGRNQPQHF. The CDR3 DNA reads TGTGCCAGCTCACCCCTAGCAGGTCGCAATCAGCCCCAGCATTTT.

The chain joins TRBV3-1 (or the pseudogene TRBV3-2) to TRBJ1-1; tentatively, D is TRBD1 (6 bases). Germline V gene lookup returns CDR1 LGHDT and CDR2 YNNKEL (reference sequence). CDR3 size: 14 residues. V shed 4 bases and J shed 6 bases, with 15 bases lying between them. The CDR3 nucleotides read TGTGCCAGCAGCCGAAACAGGGCTGAATCTGAAGCTTTCTTT. Translation gives CASSRNRAESEAFF.

The rearrangement joins TRBV9 to TRBJ1-3, with a tentative D call TRBD1 (6 bases). Looked up from germline, CDR1 is SGDLS and CDR2 is YYNGEE. V was clipped by 3 bases and J by 11 bases, with 12 bases between them. This CDR3 contains 12 residues. The CDR3 protein is CASSGQEHSIYF. CDR3 nucleotide sequence: TGTGCCAGCAGCGGACAGGAGCATTCCATATATTTT.

As DNA, the CDR3 is TGTGCCAGCAGCTTAGATAGCTTAGGAGGCAATGAGCAGTTCTTC. This translates into CASSLDSLGGNEQFF. The chain joins TRBV11-3 to TRBJ2-1, with a tentative D call TRBD2 (5 bases). CDR1 SGHNT and CDR2 YENEEA come from the germline V gene. The length of the CDR3 is 15 residues. V lost 0 bases and J 6 bases, leaving 12 bases between the germline ends.

The chain joins TRBV11-2 to TRBJ2-2; tentative D call: TRBD1 (6 bases). The CDR3 is 15 amino acids. Trimming removed 0 bases at V and 5 bases at J, with 10 bases between. The germline gives CDR1 SGHAT, CDR2 FQNNGV. The CDR3 nucleotides read TGTGCCAGCAGCTTAGAGGGGGCGGTAACCGGGGAGCTGTTTTTT. Protein: CASSLEGAVTGELFF.